The clone carrying this T cell receptor beta chain was recorded once. As yet, its antigen is unknown. This sample was taken from a study of blood T cells in healthy people across ages. The wider study: Template switching caught about one barcoded beta molecule for each two T cells.

Overall study results and limits: Estimates drawn from one million T cells were deemed to understate diversity. Versus aged donors, long-lived donors had higher diversity and more naive CD4+ cells.

CDR3 size: 15 residues. Looked up from germline, CDR1 is SGDLS and CDR2 is YYNGEE. Using a J-beta primer mix together with a sample-barcoded 5' primer, a second PCR was run for about 7 to 12 cycles. Every sample produced at least 2.5 million CDR3-containing paired-end reads. TCRdb re-analysed the 5' RACE reads in MiXCR, keeping a single row per CDR3 protein. The repertoire holds roughly 730,000 distinct CDR3 sequences, with 45% to 70% as singletons. This chain connects TRBV9 to TRBJ2-5; the D gene is possibly TRBD2 (6 bases). The J call is in doubt because the DNA end fits TRBJ2-7 better. The TCR comes from a man aged 35 to 55 in good health. Sequencing was done on a sample of blood. The CDR3 DNA is TGTGCCAGCAGCGTAGAAGGGGCAGGAGGGTACGAGCAGTACTTC. Encoded protein: CASSVEGAGGYEQYF.